This TCR beta chain was found in a study of blood T cell repertoires in COVID-19. The method was immunoSEQ multiplex PCR; TCRdb's version includes in-frame clones alone and lacks a portion of them. The data show roughly 180,000 clones, around 82% seen once. This clone was recorded once. The CDR3 extends over 15 amino acids. V trimming: 3 bases; J trimming: 7 bases; junction bases outside the gene matches: 12. In germline, CDR1 is LGHDT, CDR2 YNNKEL (reference sequence). Individuals drawn from about 26 US areas were about 18 to 95 years old. Sequencing was done on a sample of PBMCs or T cells enriched from blood (not recorded which). This clonotype originated in a woman aged 45-60 years in a cohort exposed to, infected with or recovered from COVID-19 (not recorded which). The V gene is TRBV3-1 (or the pseudogene TRBV3-2), the J gene TRBJ2-7, with TRBD1 identical over 7 bases. The CDR3 is CASSQRQGTTREQYF. The CDR3 coding sequence is TGTGCCAGCAGCCAGAGACAGGGCACCACCAGGGAGCAGTACTTC.